The rows below give T cell receptor beta chains drawn from one sample of a study of cytomegalovirus exposure and HLA in healthy donors. Sequencing used immunoSEQ multiplex PCR; TCRdb keeps in-frame clones, though not all of them. The sample records about 200,000 clones, approximately 86% being singletons. The sequenced material came from PBMCs. The receptors here all came from a woman younger than 45 in good health and CMV-seronegative. Both conserved end residues are part of each CDR3. The D gene is left open where the match is weak. The size of a clone is reported for some rows only, either as once, few or many, or as a class for expanded clones.

D | J | size | V | DNA | CDR3
- | TRBJ2-7 | - | TRBV19 | TGTGCCAGTAGTCTCTCGCCACGACTAATGACCCGCTACGAGCAGTACTTC | CASSLSPRLMTRYEQYF
TRBD2 | TRBJ2-7 | - | TRBV6-5 | TGTGCCAGCAGGATGACTAGCGGGGTTGAGCAGTACTTC | CASRMTSGVEQYF
TRBD2 | TRBJ2-2 | - | TRBV2 | TGTGCCAGCAGTGGACTAGCGGGAGTTGCCGGGGAGCTGTTTTTT | CASSGLAGVAGELFF
- | TRBJ2-1 | - | TRBV5-5 | TGTGCCAGCAGGAACGGGATGGGAACCTACAATGAGCAGTTCTTC | CASRNGMGTYNEQFF
- | TRBJ2-7 | - | TRBV27 | TGTGCCAGCAGTTCCTCTCTAAGCCCCTACGAGCAGTACTTC | CASSSSLSPYEQYF
TRBD2 | TRBJ2-1 | - | TRBV5-1 | TGCGCCAGCAGCTCGAGGATCCTAGCGGTGAGTGGGAATGAGCAGTTCTTC | CASSSRILAVSGNEQFF
- | TRBJ2-3 | - | TRBV11-2 | TGTGCCAGCAGTCCAGTTCGGGTTAGCGGAACAGATACGCAGTATTTT | CASSPVRVSGTDTQYF
TRBD2 | TRBJ2-1 | once | TRBV5-4 | TGTGCCAGCAGTTTGGGACTAGCGGAAAATGAGCAGTTCTTC | CASSLGLAENEQFF
- | TRBJ2-2 | once | TRBV27 | TGTGCCAGCAGTTTATTGGCCGGGGTCGTGCCCGGGGAGCTGTTTTTT | CASSLLAGVVPGELFF
TRBD1 | TRBJ2-7 | - | TRBV7-6 | TGTGCCAGCAGCTTAAGGGTGGGACAGAGAAACGAGCAGTACTTC | CASSLRVGQRNEQYF
- | TRBJ1-6 | - | TRBV5-1 | TGCGCCAGCAGGTTTGGACAAGATAATTCACCCCTCCACTTT | CASRFGQDNSPLHF
- | TRBJ2-7 | once | TRBV28 | TGTGCCAGCAGTCCCTTACACTACGAGCAGTACTTC | CASSPLHYEQYF
- | TRBJ2-1 | once | TRBV29-1 | TGCAGCGTTAGCAGACAGTCCTACAATGAGCAGTTCTTC | CSVSRQSYNEQFF
TRBD2 | TRBJ2-3 | - | TRBV5-1 | TGCGCCAGCAGCCGTAGCGGCCTACCGACTAGCGGGAGGACAGATACGCAGTATTTT | CASSRSGLPTSGRTDTQYF
TRBD2 | TRBJ2-5 | - | TRBV7-9 | TGTTCCAGCAGCTCCGGACTAGCGGGAGGGCGACAAGAGACCCAGTACTTC | CSSSSGLAGGRQETQYF
TRBD2 | TRBJ2-5 | - | TRBV28 | TGTGCCAGCAGGAAACTAGCGGGAGGGTGGGTAGAGACCCAGTACTTC | CASRKLAGGWVETQYF
- | TRBJ1-5 | few | TRBV6-1 | TGTGCCAGCAGTGAGGGCATTACATACTGGGGCCAGCCCCAGCATTTT | CASSEGITYWGQPQHF
TRBD2 | TRBJ2-1 | - | TRBV5-1 | TGCGCCAGCAGCTTCGGAGCGGGAGGCCCCCATGAGCAGTTCTTC | CASSFGAGGPHEQFF
TRBD2 | TRBJ2-1 | - | TRBV7-9 | TGTGCCAGCAACGCGGGGGTCCACCGGGAGCAGTTCTTC | CASNAGVHREQFF
- | TRBJ2-1 | once | TRBV5-4 | TGTGCCAGCAGCCAATACAATGAGCAGTTCTTC | CASSQYNEQFF
- | TRBJ1-2 | - | TRBV25-1 | TGTGCCAGCAGTGCCGACACTAACTATGGCTACACCTTC | CASSADTNYGYTF
TRBD2 | TRBJ2-7 | - | TRBV19 | TGTGCCAGTAGTTCTAGACTAGCGGGTACCTCCTACGAGCAGTACTTC | CASSSRLAGTSYEQYF
- | TRBJ2-3 | few | TRBV7-9 | TGTGCCAGCAGCACAGGCTCCCACACAGATACGCAGTATTTT | CASSTGSHTDTQYF
TRBD2 | TRBJ2-7 | - | TRBV27 | TGTGCCAGCAGTTTCGGGCTAGCGGGTTCCTCCTACGAGCAGTACTTC | CASSFGLAGSSYEQYF
TRBD2 | TRBJ2-5 | - | TRBV5-1 | TGCGCCAGCAGCTTGAAAGGCGGGAGGGGAGAGACCCAGTACTTC | CASSLKGGRGETQYF
- | TRBJ2-7 | - | TRBV9 | TGTGCCAGCAGCGTAGCGGGGGGCGCCGGCTACGAGCAGTACTTC | CASSVAGGAGYEQYF
TRBD2 | TRBJ2-1 | - | TRBV10-2 | TGCGCCAGCAGTGACCTAGCGGGGGATTCAGAGGAGCAGTTCTTC | CASSDLAGDSEEQFF
TRBD2 | TRBJ2-1 | - | TRBV19 | TGTGCCAGTAACCAGCGGGGCTTGAACAATGAGCAGTTCTTC | CASNQRGLNNEQFF
- | TRBJ2-6 | - | TRBV11-2 | TGTGCCAGCAGCGTTCTTCTAGCATCTGGGGCCAACGTCCTGACTTTC | CASSVLLASGANVLTF
- | TRBJ1-3 | - | TRBV25-1 | TGTGCCAGCCAAGGACATAACTCTGGAAACACCATATATTTT | CASQGHNSGNTIYF
- | TRBJ2-1 | - | TRBV2 | TGTGCCAGCAGGACAAGTAACAATGAGCAGTTCTTC | CASRTSNNEQFF
TRBD2 | TRBJ2-1 | - | TRBV19 | TGTGCCAGTAGGGGACTAGCGGGAGGGCCGGGCTACAATGAGCAGTTCTTC | CASRGLAGGPGYNEQFF
- | TRBJ2-5 | - | TRBV27 | TGTGCCAGCAGTCCAGAGATAGCGCAAGAGACCCAGTACTTC | CASSPEIAQETQYF
TRBD2 | TRBJ2-2 | - | TRBV7-3 | TGTGCCAGCAGCCGGAGCGGGAGGGACACCGGGGAGCTGTTTTTT | CASSRSGRDTGELFF
TRBD1 | TRBJ2-7 | - | TRBV5-1 | TGCGCCAGCAGCTTGTCCCGGGACAGGGCTCAGTACTTC | CASSLSRDRAQYF
- | TRBJ1-4 | - | TRBV4-1 | TGCGCCAGCAGCCAAGAGGGGCTAGGAAAACTGTTTTTT | CASSQEGLGKLFF
TRBD1 | TRBJ2-7 | - | TRBV5-4 | TGTGCCAGCAGCCTGACAGGGTCCTACGAGCAGTACTTC | CASSLTGSYEQYF
TRBD2 | TRBJ2-3 | - | TRBV19 | TGTGCCAGTAGTCCCCAGGCGGGAGCGACTAGCACAGATACGCAGTATTTT | CASSPQAGATSTDTQYF
TRBD1 | TRBJ1-1 | - | TRBV2 | TGTGCCAGCGGTGAGCAGGGGGGCACTGAAGCTTTCTTT | CASGEQGGTEAFF
TRBD1 | TRBJ2-7 | - | TRBV29-1 | TGCAGCGTCGGCTACAGGGGTCCCTCCTACGAGCAGTACTTC | CSVGYRGPSYEQYF
TRBD1 | TRBJ1-4 | - | TRBV5-1 | TGCGCCAGCAGCTTGGGCGGGGACAGGGGGGAAAAACTGTTTTTT | CASSLGGDRGEKLFF
TRBD1 | TRBJ1-1 | few | TRBV29-1 | TGCAGCGTGGCAGGACAGGTTGACACTGAAGCTTTCTTT | CSVAGQVDTEAFF
TRBD1 | TRBJ2-5 | - | TRBV5-1 | TGCGCCAGCAGCTTCCGGGACAGGGTAGGAGAGACCCAGTACTTC | CASSFRDRVGETQYF
- | TRBJ2-1 | - | TRBV7-9 | TGTGCCAGCAGCTTAGCGGGTACTAGTGGGCACAATGAGCAGTTCTTC | CASSLAGTSGHNEQFF
- | TRBJ1-5 | - | TRBV27 | TGTGCCAGCAGTTCTAGTAGAGGCGGTAGCAATCAGCCCCAGCATTTT | CASSSSRGGSNQPQHF
- | TRBJ2-7 | - | TRBV2 | TGTGCCAGTGCTAGGATGTCCTACGAGCAGTACTTC | CASARMSYEQYF
TRBD2 | TRBJ2-5 | - | TRBV15 | TGTGCCACCAGCAGAGAAGCGGGAGCAGAGACCCAGTACTTC | CATSREAGAETQYF
- | TRBJ1-1 | - | TRBV4-2 | TGTGCCAGCAGCGCCCCGGGGACTAACACTGAAGCTTTCTTT | CASSAPGTNTEAFF
- | TRBJ2-5 | - | TRBV7-2 | TGTGCCAGCAGCTTACTAGAAGAGACCCAGTACTTC | CASSLLEETQYF
TRBD2 | TRBJ2-1 | few | TRBV7-2 | TGTGCCAGCACCCCCCGGGGGGATGAGCAGTTCTTC | CASTPRGDEQFF
- | TRBJ2-5 | - | TRBV11-2 | TGTGCCAGCAGCTTTGGAAAAGGGGCCCTGGGGGAGACCCAGTACTTC | CASSFGKGALGETQYF
- | TRBJ1-1 | - | TRBV5-1 | TGCGCCAGCCGCGGGGGGCTAAGGACTGAAGCTTTCTTT | CASRGGLRTEAFF
- | TRBJ2-7 | - | TRBV6-1 | TGTGCCAGCAGTGATAGGGGTAGCTCCTACGAGCAGTACTTC | CASSDRGSSYEQYF